A selection of T cell receptor beta chains follows, all from one sample in a study of cytomegalovirus exposure and HLA in healthy donors. TCRdb's copy holds only in-frame clones and misses some; the assay was immunoSEQ multiplex PCR. The sample lists 150,000 to 200,000 clones, under 85% seen once, with roughly 5.2% in the top ten. Sequencing used PBMCs. The source of these receptors is a young man in good health and CMV-seronegative. The conserved cysteine and the conserved F or W are not part of the CDR3 here. Fields, in order: V gene, CDR3 protein.

>TRBV13
ASSLGFGGIYEQY
>TRBV7-9
ASSLGAGGAGANVLT
>TRBV5-1
ASSLAGSEAGSPLH
>TRBV7-6
ASSSGQLSGYT
>TRBV7-9
ASSLGGQSETQY
>TRBV9
ASSVGLAGTHDWIRETQY
>TRBV5-4
ASSLAGRRGSLSGNTIY
>TRBV5-1
ASSLLRSTDTQY
>TRBV6-1
ASSEYDGKETQY
>TRBV6-4
ASSRTSGSSYNEQF
>TRBV2
ASSERGQGLFEQY
>TRBV5-4
ASSPSPSSYNEQF
>TRBV7-3
ASSPTGAAYGYT
>TRBV7-9
ASSNRGREPLH
>TRBV5-6
ASSLWIAGFSGELF
>TRBV11-3
ASSLGYLREQY
>TRBV7-9
ASSFQGNQPQH
>TRBV7-9
ASSLGSGGNQPQH
>TRBV18
ASSPGTGAFYEQY